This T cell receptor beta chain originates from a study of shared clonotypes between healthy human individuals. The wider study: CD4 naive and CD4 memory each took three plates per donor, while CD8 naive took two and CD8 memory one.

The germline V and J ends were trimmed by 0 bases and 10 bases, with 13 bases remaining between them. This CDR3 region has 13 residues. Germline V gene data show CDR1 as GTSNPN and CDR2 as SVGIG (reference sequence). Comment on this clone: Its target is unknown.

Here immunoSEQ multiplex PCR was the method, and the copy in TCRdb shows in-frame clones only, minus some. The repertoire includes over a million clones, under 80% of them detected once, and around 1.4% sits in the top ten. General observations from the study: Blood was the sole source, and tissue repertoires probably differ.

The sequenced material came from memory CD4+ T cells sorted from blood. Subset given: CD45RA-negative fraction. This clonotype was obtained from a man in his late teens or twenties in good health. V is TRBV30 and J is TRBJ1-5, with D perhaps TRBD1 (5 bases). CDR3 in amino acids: CAWSVGPTGPQHF. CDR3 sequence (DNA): TGTGCCTGGAGTGTCGGGCCAACAGGTCCCCAGCATTTT.